The T cell receptor beta chain under discussion was sequenced for a study of spatial heterogeneity in lung cancer. Study overall: Beta-chain sequences consistently outnumbered alpha-chain sequences in detection.

Germline V gene lookup returns CDR1 SGHRS and CDR2 YFSETQ. The CDR3 contains 18 residues. Unmatched junction bases numbered 12, after V lost 0 bases and J lost 7 bases. Findings and caveats of the study: In tumors, expanded intratumoral alpha and beta TCR counts tracked mutation counts.

There are many counts of this clonotype. The antigen remains unidentified. Time point indicated: sample taken at primary tumor resection. The input material, whole RNA from tumor, nontumor lung or frozen PBMC, was sequenced unsorted. Every TCR cDNA molecule carried a tag that served as a unique molecular identifier. One entry per CDR3 protein results from TCRdb running MiXCR on the 5' RACE reads. Among 9,500 to 10,000 distinct CDR3 sequences, approximately 6.3% were seen once, and the ten largest hold approximately 7.1%. The sample in question was lung tumor tissue, obtained at surgery. The receptor was isolated from a female donor with early-stage non-small cell lung cancer. The rearrangement joins TRBV5-1 to TRBJ1-6, with TRBD1 matching 8 bases. The CDR3 is CASSLGTLRTGTNSPLHF. As DNA, the CDR3 is TGCGCCAGCAGCTTGGGGACCCTAAGGACAGGGACAAATTCACCCCTCCACTTT.